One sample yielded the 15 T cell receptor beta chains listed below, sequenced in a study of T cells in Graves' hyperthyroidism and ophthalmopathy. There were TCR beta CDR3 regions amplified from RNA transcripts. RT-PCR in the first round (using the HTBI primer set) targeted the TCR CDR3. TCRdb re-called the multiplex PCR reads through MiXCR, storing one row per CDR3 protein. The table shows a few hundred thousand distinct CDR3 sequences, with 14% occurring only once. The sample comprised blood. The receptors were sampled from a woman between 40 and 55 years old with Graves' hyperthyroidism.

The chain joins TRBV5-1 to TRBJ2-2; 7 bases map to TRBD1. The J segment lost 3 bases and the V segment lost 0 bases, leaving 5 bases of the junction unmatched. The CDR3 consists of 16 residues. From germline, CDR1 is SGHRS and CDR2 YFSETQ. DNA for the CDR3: TGCGCCAGCAGCTTGGGACAGGGACCCTACACCGGGGAGCTGTTTTTT. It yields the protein CASSLGQGPYTGELFF.

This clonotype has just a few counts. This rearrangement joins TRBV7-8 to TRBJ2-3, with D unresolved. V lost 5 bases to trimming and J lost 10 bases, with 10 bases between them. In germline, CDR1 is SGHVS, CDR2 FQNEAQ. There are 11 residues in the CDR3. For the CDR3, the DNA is TGTGCCAGCAGCCCAAGCATGTCGCAGTATTTT. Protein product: CASSPSMSQYF.

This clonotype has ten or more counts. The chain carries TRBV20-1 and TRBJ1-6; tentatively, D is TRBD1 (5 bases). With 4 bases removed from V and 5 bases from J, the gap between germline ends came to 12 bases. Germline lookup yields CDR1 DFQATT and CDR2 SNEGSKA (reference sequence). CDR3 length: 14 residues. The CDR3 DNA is TGCAGTGCTAACCGGGACTACAATAATTCACCCCTCCACTTT. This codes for CSANRDYNNSPLHF.

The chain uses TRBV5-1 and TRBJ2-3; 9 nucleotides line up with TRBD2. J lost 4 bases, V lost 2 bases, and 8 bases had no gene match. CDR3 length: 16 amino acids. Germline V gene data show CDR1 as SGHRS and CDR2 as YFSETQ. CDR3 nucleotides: TGCGCCAGCAGCTTAACGACAGCGGGAGGTGCAGATACGCAGTATTTT. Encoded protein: CASSLTTAGGADTQYF. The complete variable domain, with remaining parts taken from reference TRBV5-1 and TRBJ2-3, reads KAGVTQTPRYLIKTRGQQVTLSCSPISGHRSVSWYQQTPGQGLQFLFEYFSETQRNKGNFPGRFSGRQFSNSRSEMNVSTLELGDSALYLCASSLTTAGGADTQYFGPGTRLTVL.

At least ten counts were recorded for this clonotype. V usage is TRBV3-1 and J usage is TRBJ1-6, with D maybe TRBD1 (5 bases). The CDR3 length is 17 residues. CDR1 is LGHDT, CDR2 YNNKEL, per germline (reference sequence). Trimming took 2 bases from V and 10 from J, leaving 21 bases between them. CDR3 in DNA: TGTGCCAGCAGCCAAATGGCAGGGACTTTGGAACGATCACCCCTCCACTTT. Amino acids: CASSQMAGTLERSPLHF. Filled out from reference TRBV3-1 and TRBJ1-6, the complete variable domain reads DTAVSQTPKYLVTQMGNDKSIKCEQNLGHDTMYWYKQDSKKFLKIMFSYNNKELIINETVPNRFSPKSPDKAHLNLHINSLELGDSAVYFCASSQMAGTLERSPLHFGNGTRLTVT.

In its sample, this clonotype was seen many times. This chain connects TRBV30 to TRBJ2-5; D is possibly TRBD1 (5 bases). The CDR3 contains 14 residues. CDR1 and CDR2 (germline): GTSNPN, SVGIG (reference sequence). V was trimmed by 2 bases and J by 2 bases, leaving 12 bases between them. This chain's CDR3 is CAWSPDSHQETQYF. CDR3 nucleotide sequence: TGTGCCTGGAGTCCAGACAGCCATCAAGAGACCCAGTACTTC.

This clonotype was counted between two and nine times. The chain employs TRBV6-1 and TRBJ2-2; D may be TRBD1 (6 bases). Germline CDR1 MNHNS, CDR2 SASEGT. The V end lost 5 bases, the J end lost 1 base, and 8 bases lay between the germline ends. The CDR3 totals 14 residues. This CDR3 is CASSQTGNTGELFF. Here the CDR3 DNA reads TGTGCCAGCAGTCAGACAGGGAACACCGGGGAGCTGTTTTTT.

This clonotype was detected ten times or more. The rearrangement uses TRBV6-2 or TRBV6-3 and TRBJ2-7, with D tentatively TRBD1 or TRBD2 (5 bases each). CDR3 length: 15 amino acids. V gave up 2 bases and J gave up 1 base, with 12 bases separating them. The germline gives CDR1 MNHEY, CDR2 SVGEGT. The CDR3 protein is CASSYPGRGSYEQYF. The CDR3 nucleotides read TGTGCCAGCAGTTACCCGGGACGGGGTTCCTACGAGCAGTACTTC.

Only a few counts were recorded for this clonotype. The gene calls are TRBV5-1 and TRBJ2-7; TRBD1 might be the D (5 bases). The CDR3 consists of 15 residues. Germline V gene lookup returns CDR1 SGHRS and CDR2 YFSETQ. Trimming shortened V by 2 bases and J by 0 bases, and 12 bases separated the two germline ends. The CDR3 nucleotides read TGCGCCAGCAGCTTAACGGACACGTACTCCTACGAGCAGTACTTC. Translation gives CASSLTDTYSYEQYF.

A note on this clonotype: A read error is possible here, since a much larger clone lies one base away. The CDR3 region has the DNA TGTGCCAGCACCAATGGAGGCAGGGTGGATGGCTACGCCTTC. It is translated as CASTNGGRVDGYAF. This chain connects TRBV28 to TRBJ1-2; tentatively, D is TRBD1 (5 bases). Germline V lookup: CDR1 MDHEN, CDR2 SYDVKM. The CDR3 has 14 residues.

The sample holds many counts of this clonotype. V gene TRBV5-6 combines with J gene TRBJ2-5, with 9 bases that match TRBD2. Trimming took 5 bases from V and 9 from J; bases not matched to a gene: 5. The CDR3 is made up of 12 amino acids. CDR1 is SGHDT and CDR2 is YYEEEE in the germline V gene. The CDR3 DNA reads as TGTGCCAGCAGTATCGCGGGGGGGGCCCAGTACTTC. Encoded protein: CASSIAGGAQYF.

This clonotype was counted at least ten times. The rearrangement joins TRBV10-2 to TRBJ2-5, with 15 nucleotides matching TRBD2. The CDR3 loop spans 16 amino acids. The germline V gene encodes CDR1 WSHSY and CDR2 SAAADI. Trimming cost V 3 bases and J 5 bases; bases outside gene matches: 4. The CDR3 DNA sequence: TGCGCCAGCAGTGAAACCGGACTAGCGGGAGGGGAGACCCAGTACTTC. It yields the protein CASSETGLAGGETQYF.

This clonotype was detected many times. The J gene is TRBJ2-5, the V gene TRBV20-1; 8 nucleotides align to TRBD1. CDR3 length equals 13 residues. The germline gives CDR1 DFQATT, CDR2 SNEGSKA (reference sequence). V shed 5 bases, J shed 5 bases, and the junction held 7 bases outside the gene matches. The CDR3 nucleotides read TGCAGTGCTCGAGGACAGGGTCAGGAGACCCAGTACTTC. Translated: CSARGQGQETQYF.

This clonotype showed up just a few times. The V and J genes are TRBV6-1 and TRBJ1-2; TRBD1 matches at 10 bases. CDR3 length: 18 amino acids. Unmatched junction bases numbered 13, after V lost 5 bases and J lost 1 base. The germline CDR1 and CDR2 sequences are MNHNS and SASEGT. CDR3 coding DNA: TGTGCCAGCAGTAAAACCTCCGGGACAGGGGTAGATAACTATGGCTACACCTTC. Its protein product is CASSKTSGTGVDNYGYTF.

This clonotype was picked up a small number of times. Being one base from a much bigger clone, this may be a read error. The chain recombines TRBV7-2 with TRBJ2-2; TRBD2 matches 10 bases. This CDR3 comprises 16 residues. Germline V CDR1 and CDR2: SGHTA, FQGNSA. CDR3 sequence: CAGSPKAGGLPGELFF. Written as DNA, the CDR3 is TGTGCCGGCAGCCCTAAAGCGGGAGGGCTCCCCGGGGAGCTGTTTTTT.